This TCR beta chain was captured in a study of blood T cell repertoires in COVID-19. Study-wide context: Sources were T cells, B-cell-depleted T cells, or PBMCs; the material itself was cDNA or gDNA.

This clone is a singleton in its sample. This CDR3 spans 12 amino acids. J lost 13 bases, V lost 7 bases, and 6 bases had no gene match. Some clones are missing from TCRdb's copy, which holds only in-frame ones; the method was immunoSEQ multiplex PCR. The profile covers about 270,000 clones, with 88% appearing a single time and 4% taken by the ten largest. The chain combines TRBV12-3 or TRBV12-4 with TRBJ1-6, with 8 bases matching TRBD1. This sequence originates from a man between 60 and 75 years old who had recovered from COVID-19. The source material was peripheral blood. Here the CDR3 DNA reads TGTGCCAGCAAAAGACAGGGGACGCCCCTCCACTTT. This sequence encodes CASKRQGTPLHF.